These T cell receptor beta chains were read from a single sample in a study of blood T cell repertoires in COVID-19. TCRdb's copy holds only in-frame clones and misses some; the assay was immunoSEQ multiplex PCR. The sample records some 340,000 clones, less than 90% being singletons. Sequencing was carried out using PBMCs or T cells enriched from blood (not recorded which). Receptor source: a woman aged 45-65 years who had recovered from COVID-19. Each CDR3 is given with its conserved first and last residue. D genes are given only for firm matches. Size is omitted from some rows. Given values are once, few, many or a class for expanded clones.

size,D,J,V,CDR3,DNA
-,TRBD1,TRBJ1-2,TRBV6-5,CASSTRTGRDYGYTF,TGTGCCAGCAGTACCCGGACAGGGAGAGACTATGGCTACACCTTC
-,TRBD1,TRBJ2-5,TRBV3-1/TRBV3-2,CASSQGQGASRETQYF,TGTGCCAGCAGCCAAGGACAGGGGGCAAGCAGGGAGACCCAGTACTTC
-,TRBD1,TRBJ1-3,TRBV4-1,CASSRLRTGSGNTIYF,TGCGCCAGCAGCCGTCTAAGGACAGGCTCTGGAAACACCATATATTTT
few,TRBD1,TRBJ1-1,TRBV3-1/TRBV3-2,CASSQVTGGTEAFF,TGTGCCAGCAGCCAAGTTACAGGGGGCACTGAAGCTTTCTTT
-,TRBD1,TRBJ1-2,TRBV24-1,CATSDADRGYGYTF,TGTGCCACCAGTGATGCGGACAGGGGCTATGGCTACACCTTC
-,TRBD1,TRBJ2-7,TRBV5-4,CASSWTGGNEQYF,TGTGCCAGCAGCTGGACAGGGGGCAACGAGCAGTACTTC
-,-,TRBJ1-2,TRBV7-9,CASSLGSDTYGYTF,TGTGCCAGCAGCTTAGGTTCAGACACCTATGGCTACACCTTC
-,TRBD1,TRBJ2-1,TRBV27,CASSAYLPGQGRNEQFF,TGTGCCAGCAGTGCCTACTTACCGGGACAGGGTAGAAATGAGCAGTTCTTC
-,TRBD2,TRBJ2-3,TRBV5-1,CASSTGAAGLAGDSLADTQYF,TGCGCCAGCAGCACCGGGGCCGCGGGACTAGCGGGGGATTCCCTTGCAGATACGCAGTATTTT
-,TRBD2,TRBJ2-3,TRBV7-7,CASSPLAGGKTDTQYF,TGTGCCAGCAGCCCCCTCGCGGGAGGGAAAACAGATACGCAGTATTTT
-,-,TRBJ2-6,TRBV7-3,CASSSYRAGANVLTF,TGTGCCAGCAGCTCATACAGGGCTGGGGCCAACGTCCTGACTTTC
-,TRBD2,TRBJ2-3,TRBV3-1/TRBV3-2,CASSQGAGGKDTQYF,TGTGCCAGCAGCCAAGGAGCGGGAGGGAAAGATACGCAGTATTTT
-,TRBD1,TRBJ1-2,TRBV27,CASSIGRRQGTYGYTF,TGTGCCAGCAGTATAGGTCGGCGACAGGGAACCTATGGCTACACCTTC
-,-,TRBJ1-5,TRBV29-1,CSVVTGFSNQPQHF,TGCAGCGTTGTGACGGGGTTCAGCAATCAGCCCCAGCATTTT
-,-,TRBJ1-1,TRBV5-1,CASSPTESTEAFF,TGCGCCAGCAGCCCAACCGAGAGCACTGAAGCTTTCTTT